This passage covers 16 T cell receptor beta chains from one sample sequenced in a study of blood T cell repertoires in COVID-19. Generated by immunoSEQ multiplex PCR, the TCRdb table keeps only in-frame clones and is missing some. The profile shows about 210,000 clones, roughly 87% of them singletons. Material for sequencing was PBMCs or T cells enriched from blood (not recorded which). The receptors here all came from a man aged 30 to 45 in a cohort exposed to, infected with or recovered from COVID-19 (not recorded which).

The V call is TRBV7-9, the J call TRBJ2-1; TRBD2 matches 14 bases. CDR3 size: 18 residues. The J segment lost 7 bases and the V segment lost 4 bases, leaving 12 bases of the junction unmatched. Looked up from germline, CDR1 is SEHNR and CDR2 is FQNEAQ (reference sequence). CDR3 sequence reads: CASSCTGTSGRTGNEQFF. The CDR3 DNA sequence: TGTGCCAGCAGCTGCACCGGGACTAGCGGGAGAACGGGTAATGAGCAGTTCTTC.

The rearrangement uses TRBV6-2 or TRBV6-3 and TRBJ2-3; 7 bases match TRBD1. From germline, CDR1 is MNHEY and CDR2 SVGEGT. With V trimmed by 2 bases and J by 9 bases, 8 bases remained unmatched. The CDR3 length is 14 residues. DNA of the CDR3: TGTGCCAGCAGTTACGGATTTCCAGGGGGAACGCAGTATTTT. Translation: CASSYGFPGGTQYF.

The V and J genes are TRBV3-1 (or the pseudogene TRBV3-2) and TRBJ1-6, with a possible D match to TRBD1 (5 bases). The CDR3 consists of 12 residues. Germline V gene data show CDR1 as LGHDT and CDR2 as YNNKEL (reference sequence). Trimming shortened V by 2 bases and J by 10 bases, and 6 bases separated the two germline ends. The CDR3: CASSQQGSPLHF. The DNA for the CDR3 is TGTGCCAGCAGCCAACAGGGATCACCCCTCCACTTT.

The chain joins TRBV18 to TRBJ2-1, with 7 bases matching TRBD2. Germline V gene data show CDR1 as KGHSH and CDR2 as LQKENI. The length of the CDR3 is 17 residues. J gave up 1 base and V 3 bases, and 9 bases lay outside the gene matches. The CDR3 loop is CASSPLRLAESYNEQFF. The CDR3 coding sequence is TGTGCCAGCTCACCTCTACGACTAGCTGAGTCCTACAATGAGCAGTTCTTC.

This clone has more than one count but fewer than ten. The chain has TRBV9 and TRBJ2-7, with 7 bases identical to TRBD1. The junction had 2 bases not matched to a gene; V was cut back by 0 bases and J by 2 bases. Germline V CDR1 and CDR2: SGDLS, YYNGEE. The CDR3 spans 14 residues. The CDR3, as DNA: TGTGCCAGCAGCGTAGCTACAGGGGCCTACGAGCAGTACTTC. The encoded protein is CASSVATGAYEQYF.

This chain connects TRBV9 to TRBJ2-1, with a tentative D call TRBD2 (6 bases). Germline V gene sequence: CDR1 SGDLS, CDR2 YYNGEE. The CDR3 loop spans 15 amino acids. Trimming pared 4 bases from V and 4 bases from J, leaving 15 bases between. In nucleotides, the CDR3 is TGTGCCAGCAGCCCTGGAGGGCTACCGTACAATGAGCAGTTCTTC. The encoded protein is CASSPGGLPYNEQFF.

The chain couples TRBV14 to TRBJ2-7; 10 bases agree with TRBD2. J gave up 1 base and V 0 bases, and 3 bases lay outside the gene matches. Germline loops: CDR1 SGHDN, CDR2 FVKESK. The CDR3 runs to 16 residues. The CDR3 loop is CASSQEGLASSYEQYF. For the CDR3, the DNA is TGTGCCAGCAGCCAAGAGGGACTAGCGAGTTCCTACGAGCAGTACTTC.

The chain uses TRBV28 and TRBJ1-2; the match to TRBD1 covers 8 bases. CDR3 size: 14 residues. The germline CDR1 and CDR2 sequences are MDHEN and SYDVKM. V lost 5 bases and J lost 3; bases outside the gene matches: 5. CDR3 nucleotides: TGTGCCAGCAGTCCGGGACAGGCATACTATGGCTACACCTTC. The encoded protein is CASSPGQAYYGYTF.

V and J are TRBV4-3 and TRBJ2-6, with TRBD1 as a possible D gene (6 bases). Trimming took off 0 bases at V and 4 bases at J, with 13 bases between the two ends. Germline loops: CDR1 LGHNA, CDR2 YSLEER. The CDR3 length is 17 residues. The CDR3 DNA reads TGCGCCAGCAGCCAAGATCCGCAGGGGCGAGGGGCCAACGTCCTGACTTTC. Protein product: CASSQDPQGRGANVLTF.

The chain links TRBV11-2 to TRBJ1-2; 9 positions match TRBD1. The length of the CDR3 is 17 residues. V lost 4 bases and J lost 2; bases outside the gene matches: 11. CDR1 is SGHAT and CDR2 is FQNNGV in the germline V gene. The CDR3 DNA reads TGTGCCAGCAGCTCCCCGGGACAGGGCAAATTCAACTATGGCTACACCTTC. This codes for CASSSPGQGKFNYGYTF.

V and J are TRBV12-3 or TRBV12-4 and TRBJ2-5, with D possibly being TRBD1 (5 bases). The CDR3 contains 13 residues. The V gene lost 6 bases and the J gene lost 4 bases, with 12 bases spanning the gap. The CDR3 is CASSPSRVETQYF. DNA of the CDR3: TGTGCCAGCAGCCCTTCCAGGGTAGAGACCCAGTACTTC.

As DNA, the CDR3 is TGTGCCAGCAGTTTATGGGCCTATGGCTACACCTTC. Protein product: CASSLWAYGYTF. The chain combines TRBV28 with TRBJ1-2; D remains unclear. Trimming cost V 0 bases and J 4 bases, with 3 bases left between them. The CDR3 has 12 residues. Germline lookup yields CDR1 MDHEN and CDR2 SYDVKM.

This chain connects TRBV10-2 to TRBJ2-1, with D possibly matching TRBD2 (5 bases). Germline CDR1 WSHSY, CDR2 SAAADI. The CDR3 loop spans 14 amino acids. Trimming removed 1 base from V and 3 bases from J, with 7 bases in between. The CDR3 reads CASSEYRDYNEQFF. CDR3 coding DNA: TGCGCCAGCAGTGAGTACCGGGACTACAATGAGCAGTTCTTC.

CDR3 in amino acids: CASSPLADTQYF. CDR3 DNA sequence: TGTGCCAGCTCACCACTAGCAGATACGCAGTATTTT. The gene calls are TRBV18 and TRBJ2-3, with D hard to call. There are 12 residues in the CDR3. Trimming took 1 base from V and 4 from J, leaving 3 bases between them. CDR1 KGHSH and CDR2 LQKENI come from the germline V gene.

V and J are TRBV9 and TRBJ2-1, with D possibly being TRBD1 (5 bases). V gave up 0 bases and J gave up 6 bases, with 13 bases separating them. The germline gives CDR1 SGDLS, CDR2 YYNGEE. The CDR3 consists of 15 residues. CDR3 protein: CASSVAQGWPNEQFF. The CDR3 coding sequence is TGTGCCAGCAGCGTAGCCCAGGGCTGGCCCAATGAGCAGTTCTTC.

V usage is TRBV29-1 and J usage is TRBJ1-2; D is unclear. The CDR3 extends over 12 amino acids. CDR1 is SQVTM, CDR2 ANQGSEA, per germline. V gave up 1 base and J gave up 2 bases, with 5 bases separating them. CDR3 in DNA: TGCAGCGTTGAAGCAGGAAACTATGGCTACACCTTC. Translating gives CSVEAGNYGYTF.